Following are 3 T cell receptor beta chains from one sample sequenced in a study of blood T cell repertoires in COVID-19 (dated by TCRdb to about 2020). Libraries were prepared through the immunoSEQ multiplex PCR assay. TCRdb took this table from immuneACCESS and kept in-frame rearrangements with V and J called. Such tables lack part of the clones; where checked against another copy, unresolved V genes explain under half of the gap, and the rest is unexplained. The sample table contains some 150,000 clones; only one count was recorded for about 84% of them. Together, the top ten hold 10% to 15% of the sample. The specimen sequenced was peripheral blood. The receptor source for this set is a man in his 60s with active or convalescent COVID-19.

The chain links TRBV19 to TRBJ1-1, with D unresolved. V was cut by 0 bases and J by 4 bases, with 12 bases left in between. Germline CDR1 LNHDA, CDR2 SQIVND (reference sequence). The CDR3 runs to 15 residues. DNA for the CDR3: TGTGCCAGTAGTATAGATGGCGGGTTAAGCACTGAAGCTTTCTTT. Translating it yields CASSIDGGLSTEAFF.

The rearrangement uses TRBV7-2 and TRBJ2-5; D call uncertain. CDR1 is SGHTA, CDR2 FQGNSA, per germline. V was clipped by 5 bases and J by 5 bases, with 9 bases between them. The CDR3 loop spans 12 amino acids. CDR3 nucleotide sequence: TGTGCCAGCAGCCCTACCACGGAGACCCAGTACTTC. It specifies CASSPTTETQYF.

This chain links TRBV3-1 (or the pseudogene TRBV3-2) with TRBJ2-1; 8 bases are a match to TRBD2. The CDR3 extends over 15 amino acids. The trim removed 3 bases at V and 4 bases at J, leaving 5 bases unmatched. CDR1 is LGHDT, CDR2 YNNKEL, per germline (reference sequence). The CDR3 protein is CASSQMSGGYNEQFF. In nucleotides, the CDR3 is TGTGCCAGCAGCCAGATGAGCGGGGGATACAATGAGCAGTTCTTC.